A single sample is the source of the 4 T cell receptor beta chains below, sequenced in a study of T-cell memory formation after mild COVID-19. MiXCR, run by TCRdb on the 5' RACE reads, gives a single entry per CDR3 protein. This sample has about 290,000 distinct CDR3 sequences, with 15% to 20% found just once. Sequences were obtained from PBMCs or a T cell subset sorted from them (not recorded which). These receptors originate from a man between 18 and 29 years old who had mild COVID-19 (a few samples of this study predate the infection). Cell type and time point are not known.

The J gene is TRBJ2-3, the V gene TRBV6-5; D not resolved. CDR1 MNHEY and CDR2 SVGAGI come from the germline V gene. Trimming left V 8 bases short and J 3 bases short, with 18 bases between. The CDR3 extends over 15 amino acids. The CDR3 bases are TGTGCCAGCGCCACGCAGGCTCGAAGAACAGATACGCAGTATTTT. Its translation: CASATQARRTDTQYF.

This clonotype was found many times. The J gene is TRBJ2-3, the V gene TRBV7-2, with D perhaps TRBD2 (5 bases). Germline values: CDR1 SGHTA, CDR2 FQGNSA. V lost 6 bases, J lost 9 bases, and 16 bases lay in between. The CDR3 length is 13 residues. CDR3 sequence (DNA): TGTGCCAGCAGGACGGCCCGTGGAGGCACGCAGTATTTT. It yields the protein CASRTARGGTQYF.

The chain recombines TRBV5-6 with TRBJ2-5; 9 bases line up with TRBD2. Germline V gene sequence: CDR1 SGHDT, CDR2 YYEEEE. The CDR3 has 17 residues. Unmatched junction bases numbered 11, after V lost 2 bases and J lost 3 bases. DNA of the CDR3: TGTGCCAGCAGCTTCCGGTGGGGGGCTAGCGGGAAAGAGACCCAGTACTTC. Translating gives CASSFRWGASGKETQYF.

This clonotype has only a few counts. The chain joins TRBV6-5 to TRBJ2-3; D perhaps matches TRBD2 (5 bases). The germline V and J ends were trimmed by 0 bases and 0 bases, with 7 bases remaining between them. Germline values: CDR1 MNHEY, CDR2 SVGAGI. The CDR3 is 15 amino acids. In DNA form, the CDR3 reads TGTGCCAGCAGTTACTCAAGCGGAAGCACAGATACGCAGTATTTT. Its protein is CASSYSSGSTDTQYF.